Shown below are 13 T cell receptor beta chains from a single sample sequenced in a study of shared clonotypes between healthy human individuals. The repertoire was sequenced with immunoSEQ multiplex PCR; TCRdb's copy has only in-frame clones and lacks some. The sample lists about 1.1 million clones, 70% to 80% occurring once. Sequenced input: memory CD4+ T cells from PBMCs. Documented subset: CD45RA-negative fraction. All receptors derive from a young man in good health. Some clones in this sample may be carry-over from other donors' samples.

The V gene is TRBV23-1, the J gene TRBJ1-2; D is perhaps TRBD1 (6 bases). TRBV23-1 is reported as an ORF; its role is uncertain. The CDR3 length is 17 residues. V gave up 0 bases and J gave up 7 bases, with 21 bases separating them. The CDR3 reads CASSQSRLVNGGGGYTF. The CDR3 DNA sequence: TGCGCCAGCAGTCAATCTCGGTTGGTCAATGGGGGCGGTGGCTACACCTTC.

This clone was seen only once. The chain combines TRBV2 with TRBJ2-7; D might be TRBD2 (6 bases). With 6 bases removed from V and 2 bases from J, the gap between germline ends came to 17 bases. Germline CDR1 SNHLY, CDR2 FYNNEI. This CDR3 region has 15 residues. For the CDR3, the DNA is TGTGCCAGCAGCCTAGGAGCGGGCGGGACCTACGAGCAGTACTTC. Translating gives CASSLGAGGTYEQYF. Full variable domain (outside the CDR3, taken from reference TRBV2 and TRBJ2-7): EPEVTQTPSHQVTQMGQEVILRCVPISNHLYFYWYRQILGQKVEFLVSFYNNEISEKSEIFDDQFSVERPDGSNFTLKIRSTKLEDSAMYFCASSLGAGGTYEQYFGPGTRLTVT.

The chain is built from TRBV28 and TRBJ1-3; D not certain. CDR3 length equals 16 residues. Germline CDR1 and CDR2: MDHEN and SYDVKM. V was cut by 3 bases and J by 3 bases, with 15 bases left in between. CDR3 protein: CASSLRQTSYGNTIYF. CDR3 coding DNA: TGTGCCAGCAGTTTGCGGCAAACATCATATGGAAACACCATATATTTT.

J is TRBJ2-1 and V is TRBV7-9; weak D call: TRBD2 (6 bases). Germline CDR1 SEHNR, CDR2 FQNEAQ (reference sequence). Trimming left V 2 bases short and J 0 bases short, with 14 bases between. This CDR3 region has 17 residues. The CDR3 DNA reads as TGTGCCAGCAGCTTACGGGGGAATGGTCGCTCCTACAATGAGCAGTTCTTC. Its translation is CASSLRGNGRSYNEQFF.

This clone turned up a few times. V usage is TRBV4-2 and J usage is TRBJ2-5; no definite D call. The germline V and J ends were trimmed by 0 bases and 0 bases, with 5 bases remaining between them. Germline V gene sequence: CDR1 LGHNA, CDR2 YNFKEQ. The CDR3 totals 14 residues. DNA of the CDR3: TGTGCCAGCAGCCAAGAAGTAAACCAAGAGACCCAGTACTTC. It specifies CASSQEVNQETQYF.

This clone has just a few counts. The genes are TRBV7-3 and TRBJ2-3, with 11 bases fitting TRBD2. Per germline, CDR1 SGHTA and CDR2 FQGTGA. The CDR3 runs 16 residues. Trimming took 4 bases from V and 2 from J; bases not matched to a gene: 5. CDR3 loop: CASSSGLAVDTDTQYF. The CDR3 DNA is TGTGCCAGCAGCTCGGGACTAGCGGTCGACACAGATACGCAGTATTTT.

The chain has TRBV10-2 and TRBJ2-1, with 9 nucleotides matching TRBD2. This CDR3 is 17 amino acids long. J gave up 0 bases and V 6 bases, and 9 bases lay outside the gene matches. CDR1 and CDR2 from the germline V gene are WSHSY and SAAADI. The CDR3 is CASRTFKTSGSYNEQFF. DNA of the CDR3: TGCGCCAGCAGGACCTTTAAGACTAGCGGCTCCTACAATGAGCAGTTCTTC.

This clone was seen a few times. The chain employs TRBV27 and TRBJ1-2, with 11 nucleotides matching TRBD1. The CDR3 contains 14 residues. Per the germline V gene, CDR1 is MNHEY and CDR2 is SMNVEV (reference sequence). J was trimmed by 8 bases and V by 6 bases; bases with no gene match: 8. In DNA form, the CDR3 reads TGTGCCAGCAGCTCAGGACAGGGGGCAAGAGGCTACACCTTC. Encoded protein: CASSSGQGARGYTF.

The chain has TRBV18 and TRBJ2-7; TRBD1 aligns across 7 bases. Germline assignment: CDR1 KGHSH and CDR2 LQKENI. The ends lost 6 bases at V and 0 bases at J; junction bases unmatched: 8. CDR3 length equals 15 residues. CDR3 nucleotides: TGTGCCAGCTCGTCCGGGACAGCAAACTCCTACGAGCAGTACTTC. It yields the protein CASSSGTANSYEQYF.

This clone was recorded only once. This sequence joins TRBV4-1 and TRBJ2-7, with D possibly matching TRBD2 (5 bases). Germline-derived CDR1 and CDR2 are MGHRA and YSYEKL. Trimming removed 2 bases from V and 0 bases from J, with 11 bases in between. This CDR3 spans 15 amino acids. The DNA for the CDR3 is TGCGCCAGCAGCCAAAACCCGGGGAGCTCCTACGAGCAGTACTTC. This encodes CASSQNPGSSYEQYF.

The rearrangement links TRBV4-1 to TRBJ1-1; D unresolved. The CDR3 has 16 amino acids. Trimming shortened V by 1 base and J by 2 bases, and 14 bases separated the two germline ends. From germline, CDR1 is MGHRA and CDR2 YSYEKL. Here the CDR3 DNA reads TGCGCCAGCAGCCAAGTGGTTACAAGCTTTAACACTGAAGCTTTCTTT. Protein product: CASSQVVTSFNTEAFF.

The V call is TRBV15, the J call TRBJ1-5, with 10 bases fitting TRBD1. V gave up 9 bases and J gave up 3 bases; unmatched junction bases: 8. Per the germline V gene, CDR1 is LNHNV and CDR2 is YYDKDF (reference sequence). CDR3 length: 15 residues. CDR3 sequence reads: CATGQGIEYNQPQHF. The CDR3 region has the DNA TGTGCCACGGGACAGGGGATTGAGTACAATCAGCCCCAGCATTTT.

The gene calls are TRBV5-1 and TRBJ2-7, with D hard to call. Germline CDR1 SGHRS, CDR2 YFSETQ. The CDR3 is 14 amino acids. Deletions cut 4 bases from V and 2 bases from J, with 13 bases between. CDR3 in amino acids: CASSPPRSPYEQYF. For the CDR3, the DNA is TGCGCCAGCAGCCCCCCCAGGTCCCCCTACGAGCAGTACTTC.